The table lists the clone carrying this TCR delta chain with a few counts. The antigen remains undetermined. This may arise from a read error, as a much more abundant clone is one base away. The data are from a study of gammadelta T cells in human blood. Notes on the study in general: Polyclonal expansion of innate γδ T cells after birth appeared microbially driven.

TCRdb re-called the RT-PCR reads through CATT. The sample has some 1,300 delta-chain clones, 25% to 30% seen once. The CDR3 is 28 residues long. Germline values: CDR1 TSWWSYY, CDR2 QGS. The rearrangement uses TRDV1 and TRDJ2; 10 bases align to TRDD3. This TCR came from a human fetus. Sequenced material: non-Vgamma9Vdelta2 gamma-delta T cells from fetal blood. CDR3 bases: TGTGCTCTTGGGGGCCTCCCCGGGCATTTCTCATTGCCTTCCCTAGACTGGGGGATGTGGACTTTGACAGCACAACACTTCTTT. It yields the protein CALGGLPGHFSLPSLDWGMWTLTAQHFF.